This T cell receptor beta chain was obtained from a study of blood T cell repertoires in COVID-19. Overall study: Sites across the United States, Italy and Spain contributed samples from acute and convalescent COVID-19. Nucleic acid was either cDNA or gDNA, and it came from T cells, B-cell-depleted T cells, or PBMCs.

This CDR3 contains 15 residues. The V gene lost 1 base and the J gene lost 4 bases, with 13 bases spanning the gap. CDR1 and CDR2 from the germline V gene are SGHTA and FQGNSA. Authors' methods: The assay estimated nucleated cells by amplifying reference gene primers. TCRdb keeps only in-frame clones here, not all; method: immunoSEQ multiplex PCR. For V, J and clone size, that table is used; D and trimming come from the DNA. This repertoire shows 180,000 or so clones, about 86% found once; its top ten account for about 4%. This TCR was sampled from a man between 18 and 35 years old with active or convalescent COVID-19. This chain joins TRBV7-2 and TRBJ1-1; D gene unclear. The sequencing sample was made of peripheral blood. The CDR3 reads CASSLEIPGPTEAFF. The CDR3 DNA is TGTGCCAGCAGCTTAGAAATTCCAGGCCCCACTGAAGCTTTCTTT.